Sequencing of this TCR beta chain was carried out in a study of cytomegalovirus exposure and HLA in healthy donors. The CDR3 has 12 residues. The ends were cut back, 7 bases at V and 4 bases at J, with 11 bases in the middle. Study-wide findings and caveats: Both high specificity and high sensitivity reportedly marked the classifier's diagnosis of cytomegalovirus status.

Concerning this clone itself: Its antigen is unidentified. At the DNA level, this CDR3 is encoded by other sequences in the same sample as well.

Generated by immunoSEQ multiplex PCR, the TCRdb table keeps only in-frame clones and is missing some. Altogether roughly 110,000 clones are present, roughly 90% being singletons, with the ten largest covering about 1.8%. Material for sequencing was PBMCs. The chain carries TRBV5-3 and TRBJ1-2; a possible D gene is TRBD1 (6 bases). TRBV5-3 is placed among ORFs of uncertain function. This receptor was identified in a woman aged 18-29 years in good health and CMV-seropositive. As DNA, the CDR3 is TGTGCCAGACCACAGGGACCCTATGGCTACACCTTC. Its protein product is CARPQGPYGYTF.